What follows is one T cell receptor (beta chain) and its context. The sample holds a few counts of this clonotype. Its antigen is unknown. Base-call qualities are not available, and no considerably larger clone is one nucleotide away. Sequences SQVTM (CDR1) and ANQGSEA (CDR2) are obtained from the germline V gene. Measured from the cysteine to the phenylalanine, the CDR3 is 15 residues long. Just the 45-base CDR3 DNA is kept, in frame starting at base 1. V loses 6 bases at its end and J loses 0 bases; junction bases beyond the gene matches: 3. This sample was included in a study of T cells in Graves' hyperthyroidism and ophthalmopathy (dated by TCRdb to the late 2010s). Background on the whole study: Peripheral blood samples were taken at the time of initial diagnosis, prior to any treatment. To identify distinguishing TCR V-J signatures, a discovery cohort of roughly 100 patients was used, comprising 43 with Graves' ophthalmopathy and some 60 with stable Graves' hyperthyroidism. Thyroid tissue and blood T-cell repertoires from six Graves' hyperthyroidism patients were also compared in the study. For training and testing, the approximately 97 patients in the discovery cohort were randomly divided in a 7:3 ratio. After sampling, hyperthyroidism patients received methimazole starting at 30 mg daily, and ophthalmopathy patients received high-dose intravenous methylprednisolone. Prospective prediction of ophthalmopathy was tested in an independent validation cohort of under 20 hyperthyroidism patients and 17 patients who later progressed to ophthalmopathy. TCR Vbeta CDR3 sequencing of 140 or so peripheral blood samples (over 40 ophthalmopathy, about 74 hyperthyroidism and roughly 17 progressor patients) is reported in the paper.

Overall study results and their limits: Most expanded thyroid clonotypes (frequency above 0.001) were also detected in blood, suggesting blood repertoires may reflect thyroid immune responses. In validation, the model predicted progression to ophthalmopathy with approximately 71% sensitivity and around 72% specificity, a median of approximately 6.5 months before onset. Sample size was not statistically predetermined, and blinding of investigators to group allocation was not performed. Ophthalmopathy was separated from stable hyperthyroidism by a 13 V-J signature model, with around 90% sensitivity and around 81% specificity obtained in cross-validation and 80%/75% obtained in testing.

Ophthalmopathy patients had moderately to severely active disease, with a Clinical Activity Score of 3 or more, a NOSPECS grade of 4 or more, and a disease duration of less than 3 months. Exclusion was applied to patients with uncontrolled infections, other autoimmune diseases, pregnancy or lactation. Diagnoses relied on clinical symptoms, serum thyroxine and TRAb, thyroid ultrasound and orbital computed tomography. PBMCs were isolated from about 10 ml of fresh peripheral blood by Ficoll-Paque density gradient centrifugation. Total RNA was extracted using Trizol reagent, and RNA quality was assessed on an Agilent 2100 Bioanalyzer. TCR beta CDR3 regions were amplified from RNA transcripts. For the first round of RT-PCR on the TCR CDR3, the HTBI primer set was used together with the Qiagen OneStep RT-PCR kit. The libraries were constructed in a second round of multiplex PCR and then size-selected and purified. Sequencing of the libraries was done on an Illumina HiSeq2000 using paired-end 100 bp reads. In the source study's methods: SOAPnuke was used to process the raw data, with reads discarded if the reads contained adapters or uncalled bases, had a mean Phred below 15, or lacked an exact constant-primer or identifier match. COPE v1.2.5 was used to merge high-quality paired reads, and clonotypes were defined as unique nucleotide sequences. MiTCR v1.1 was used to align clonotypes to the IMGT TRBV, TRBD and TRBJ reference segments. The analysis was restricted to V-J combinations with a frequency above 0.0001, which together covered 99% to 99.2% of the repertoires. The TCS score was defined as the ratio of F50 (clonal expansion) to E x V (chaos), calculated using BLOSUM62-based TCRdist between CDR3 peptides within each V-J. Welch's t-statistics and random forest reduced fewer than 600 V-J features to around 14, which were used in a naive Bayes classifier (R e1071). TCRdb redid the processing of the public reads, applying fastp at Q25 and MiXCR, and retained in-frame beta chains. Each record represents a unique CDR3 protein, reported with the most common genes and DNA among its rows. None of the V and J calls come from the authors' own analysis; TCRdb made them. The sample has approximately 620,000 distinct CDR3 sequences on record, about a sixth of them singletons. Of the sample, less than 3.5% is held by the ten largest clones.

The chain uses TRBV29-1 and TRBJ2-6, and TRBD1 matches 9 of the central bases. The TCR originated in a middle-aged woman with Graves' ophthalmopathy. Sequenced: blood. Here is the DNA: TGCAGCGTGGGGACAGGGAACTCTGGGGCCAACGTCCTGACTTTC. It is translated as CSVGTGNSGANVLTF.